This is a list of T cell receptor beta chains from one sample in a study of T cell responses to AZD1222 COVID-19 vaccine. Measured with immunoSEQ multiplex PCR; TCRdb has only the in-frame clones, and not every one. The data contain more than 85,000 clones, roughly 89% of them seen just once; the ten biggest clones take up about 3.5%. This specimen was peripheral blood, taken on day 0 of AZD1222 vaccination. The receptors originated from an adult in good health. CDR3s include the opening cysteine and the closing phenylalanine or tryptophan. A D gene is named only where the DNA matches it firmly. The size field is filled for only some rows; it gives once, few, many or a size class.

TRBV5-1	TRBD1	TRBJ2-7	-	CASSLLQGNYEQYF	TGCGCCAGCAGCTTGCTACAGGGGAACTACGAGCAGTACTTC
TRBV5-1	-	TRBJ1-4	few	CASSPGAGEGEKLFF	TGCGCCAGCAGCCCTGGGGCAGGGGAGGGTGAAAAACTGTTTTTT
TRBV5-1	-	TRBJ2-2	-	CASSLGGGPGELFF	TGCGCCAGCAGCTTGGGAGGTGGCCCCGGGGAGCTGTTTTTT
TRBV5-1	TRBD1	TRBJ2-7	-	CASSFGTGLSEQYF	TGCGCCAGCAGTTTTGGGACAGGCCTTTCCGAGCAGTACTTC
TRBV2	TRBD1	TRBJ1-2	-	CASSVAQGSYGYTF	TGTGCCAGCAGTGTGGCACAGGGGTCCTATGGCTACACCTTC
TRBV19	-	TRBJ1-5	once	CASTQTRSDNQPQHF	TGTGCCAGTACCCAGACTCGATCCGACAATCAGCCCCAGCATTTT
TRBV29-1	TRBD1	TRBJ1-1	few	CSVEPGGTLTEAFF	TGCAGCGTTGAACCAGGGGGGACCCTCACTGAAGCTTTCTTT
TRBV9	TRBD1	TRBJ2-7	-	CASSPRQGPDYEQYF	TGTGCCAGCAGCCCACGACAGGGGCCGGACTACGAGCAGTACTTC
TRBV5-6	-	TRBJ1-1	-	CASSLGPHVNTEAFF	TGTGCCAGCAGCTTAGGCCCTCACGTGAACACTGAAGCTTTCTTT
TRBV3-1/TRBV3-2	-	TRBJ1-1	-	CASLPSDRNTEAFF	TGTGCCAGTTTACCGTCGGACAGGAACACTGAAGCTTTCTTT
TRBV7-2	-	TRBJ1-2	-	CASSSQGFTGYTF	TGTGCCAGCAGCTCACAGGGTTTTACTGGCTACACCTTC
TRBV5-6	-	TRBJ1-2	-	CASSPRSRPLYGYTF	TGTGCCAGCAGCCCTCGGAGCAGGCCACTTTATGGCTACACCTTC
TRBV27	TRBD1	TRBJ2-1	-	CATLSMRDSSYNEQFF	TGTGCCACCTTATCAATGAGGGACAGCTCCTACAATGAGCAGTTCTTC
TRBV5-5	-	TRBJ1-1	few	CASTIKTVNTEAFF	TGTGCCAGCACCATAAAGACAGTGAACACTGAAGCTTTCTTT
TRBV30	-	TRBJ1-3	-	CAWGGVSGNTIYF	TGTGCCTGGGGGGGGGTCTCTGGAAACACCATATATTTT
TRBV23-1	TRBD1	TRBJ2-2	-	CASSQTGERDTGELFF	TGCGCCAGCAGTCAAACAGGGGAACGGGACACCGGGGAGCTGTTTTTT
TRBV27	-	TRBJ1-5	-	CASSLSIGGGGYQPQHF	TGTGCCAGCAGTTTATCAATAGGGGGGGGAGGGTATCAGCCCCAGCATTTT
TRBV3-1/TRBV3-2	TRBD1	TRBJ1-4	-	CASSWGQPPTNEKLFF	TGTGCCAGCAGCTGGGGACAGCCTCCAACTAATGAAAAACTGTTTTTT
TRBV7-2	TRBD1	TRBJ1-5	-	CASSLGLQGEQPQHF	TGTGCCAGCAGCTTAGGACTCCAGGGGGAACAGCCCCAGCATTTT
TRBV24-1	TRBD2	TRBJ2-5	-	CATSDSSGGAVETQYF	TGTGCCACCAGTGACTCTAGCGGGGGGGCGGTAGAGACCCAGTACTTC
TRBV7-6	-	TRBJ1-6	-	CASSSIGGYNSPLHF	TGTGCCAGCAGCTCAATCGGGGGTTATAATTCACCCCTCCACTTT
TRBV29-1	-	TRBJ2-1	-	CSVASMGGNEQFF	TGCAGCGTTGCCTCAATGGGGGGCAATGAGCAGTTCTTC
TRBV18	-	TRBJ2-2	-	CASSQTTGFRELFF	TGTGCCAGCTCACAAACAACAGGGTTCCGGGAGCTGTTTTTT
TRBV14	-	TRBJ1-1	-	CASSQDPGTQEAFF	TGTGCCAGCAGCCAAGATCCCGGGACGCAGGAAGCTTTCTTT
TRBV3-1/TRBV3-2	TRBD1	TRBJ1-1	-	CASSHPGQGTTEAFF	TGTGCCAGCAGCCATCCTGGACAGGGCACCACTGAAGCTTTCTTT
TRBV6-5	TRBD1	TRBJ1-2	-	CASGRTGVNYGYTF	TGTGCCAGCGGCCGGACAGGGGTTAACTATGGCTACACCTTC
TRBV28	TRBD1	TRBJ1-2	few	CASSSTGTGGAGGYGYTF	TGTGCCAGCAGTAGTACCGGGACAGGGGGCGCAGGGGGCTATGGCTACACCTTC
TRBV7-3	-	TRBJ2-1	-	CASSFSSVQYNEQFF	TGTGCCAGCAGCTTCTCTAGCGTTCAATACAATGAGCAGTTCTTC
TRBV23-1	TRBD1	TRBJ1-2	-	CASSQSGQNYGYTF	TGCGCCAGCAGTCAGTCGGGACAGAACTATGGCTACACCTTC
TRBV6-1	TRBD1	TRBJ2-2	-	CASGQGPAGELFF	TGTGCCAGTGGACAGGGTCCCGCCGGGGAGCTGTTTTTT
TRBV21-1	-	TRBJ2-1	-	CASSKDETSKHEQFF	TGTGCCAGCAGCAAAGATGAGACTAGCAAGCATGAGCAGTTCTTC
TRBV6-2/TRBV6-3	-	TRBJ2-5	few	CASSYEETQYF	TGTGCCAGCAGTTACGAAGAGACCCAGTACTTC
TRBV18	-	TRBJ1-5	-	CASSPGGNQPQHF	TGTGCCAGCTCACCTGGGGGCAATCAGCCCCAGCATTTT
TRBV18	-	TRBJ2-1	-	CASSQQTSLSYNEQFF	TGTGCCAGCTCACAACAGACTTCTCTCTCCTACAATGAGCAGTTCTTC
TRBV3-1/TRBV3-2	-	TRBJ1-5	-	CASSQDHHQPQHF	TGTGCCAGCAGCCAAGACCATCATCAGCCCCAGCATTTT
TRBV6-1	-	TRBJ1-6	-	CASSDRVLQGSPLHF	TGTGCCAGCAGTGATCGCGTACTTCAGGGATCACCCCTCCACTTT